The present T cell receptor (beta chain) was sequenced within a study of CD8 T cells in Susac syndrome. As for the study in general: At blood draw, Susac syndrome patients were therapy-naive, on corticosteroids, or on intravenous immunoglobulin alone. Study observations and caveats: Clonal expansion of Susac CD8+ cells peaked in TEMRA cells, and it also peaked in active patients.

From blood CD8+ and CD4+ T cells, the TCR beta chain was sequenced. In the case of this clonotype: No antigen is known for it.

About 0.5 to 1 ug RNA was reverse transcribed with random hexamers. TCRdb passed the immunoSEQ multiplex PCR reads through MiXCR, listing each CDR3 protein once. The data contain 75,000 to 100,000 distinct CDR3 sequences, 94% of them singletons. The receptor was derived from a human donor with Susac syndrome. Sequenced material: CD8+ T cells from PBMCs.

The CDR3 DNA sequence: TGTGCCAGCAGTTACTCGACTAGCGGGGACACAGATACGCAGTATTTT. It translates to CASSYSTSGDTDTQYF. The chain joins TRBV6-5 to TRBJ2-3; 11 positions match TRBD2. Trimming at V came to 0 bases and at J to 2 bases, leaving 1 base not matched to a gene. Germline CDR1 reads MNHEY; CDR2 reads SVGAGI. The CDR3 is made up of 16 amino acids.